The 24 T cell receptor beta chains reported below all come from one sample, sequenced in a study of blood T cells in healthy people across ages. It was with a sample-barcoded 5' primer and a J-beta primer mix that a second PCR of roughly 6 to 12 cycles was run. TCRdb reprocessed the 5' RACE reads with MiXCR, giving one entry per CDR3 protein. This table holds hundreds of thousands of distinct CDR3 sequences, around 42% found once. The source material was blood. All receptors derive from a man between 60 and 75 years old in good health.

This clonotype was seen a handful of times. The rearrangement links TRBV4-3 to TRBJ2-7; the D gene is possibly TRBD1 (6 bases). This CDR3 has 15 amino acids. Between the trimmed V and J ends, which lost 0 bases and 3 bases, there was a span of 12 bases. Per the germline V gene, CDR1 is LGHNA and CDR2 is YSLEER. CDR3 loop: CASSQDRGTIYEQYF. CDR3 DNA sequence: TGCGCCAGCAGCCAAGATAGGGGGACCATCTACGAGCAGTACTTC.

The chain links TRBV7-2 to TRBJ2-1, with D perhaps TRBD1 or TRBD2 (6 bases each). V lost 5 bases to trimming and J lost 15 bases, with 17 bases between them. Germline CDR1 and CDR2: SGHTA and FQGNSA. This CDR3 is 12 amino acids long. CDR3 nucleotides: TGTGCCAGCAGCCCAGAGGTCGGGGGCATGTTCTTC. It specifies CASSPEVGGMFF.

CDR3 amino acids: CASSELAGGPYEQYF. CDR3 nucleotide sequence: TGTGCCAGCAGCGAACTAGCGGGGGGGCCCTACGAGCAGTACTTC. The chain employs TRBV9 and TRBJ2-7; 13 bases fit TRBD2. Germline V gene sequence: CDR1 SGDLS, CDR2 YYNGEE. The CDR3 is 15 amino acids. Germline trimming cut 3 bases from V and 2 bases from J; bases unmatched to any gene: 2.

The chain employs TRBV4-3 and TRBJ2-2; no clear D. This CDR3 is built from 16 residues. Germline V gene data show CDR1 as LGHNA and CDR2 as YSLEER. Trimming shortened V by 1 base and J by 2 bases, and 11 bases separated the two germline ends. CDR3 protein: CASSQGPISNTGELFF. The CDR3 region has the DNA TGCGCCAGCAGCCAAGGGCCCATAAGTAACACCGGGGAGCTGTTTTTT.

Ten or more counts support this clonotype. The chain combines TRBV5-8 with TRBJ2-7; D perhaps matches TRBD1 (6 bases). Trimming took off 0 bases at V and 1 base at J, with 14 bases between the two ends. The CDR3 is 16 amino acids. CDR1 SGHTS and CDR2 YDEGEE come from the germline V gene. CDR3 DNA: TGTGCCAGCAGCTTGGCCTGGGGGACACCGTCCTACGAGCAGTACTTC. Translation: CASSLAWGTPSYEQYF.

The V gene is TRBV20-1, the J gene TRBJ2-6; 7 bases are a match to TRBD2. The CDR3 covers 15 residues. The germline gives CDR1 DFQATT, CDR2 SNEGSKA (reference sequence). Trimming removed 4 bases from V and 0 bases from J; junction bases left unmatched: 3. This CDR3 reads CSAKGGTSGANVLTF. The CDR3 DNA sequence: TGCAGTGCTAAGGGAGGGACCTCTGGGGCCAACGTCCTGACTTTC.

This clonotype was recorded at least ten times. J is TRBJ2-1 and V is TRBV13; D may be TRBD2 (5 bases). The CDR3 length is 13 residues. V lost 5 bases and J 4 bases, leaving 9 bases between the germline ends. Germline V gene sequence: CDR1 PRHDT, CDR2 FYEKMQ (reference sequence). The CDR3: CASSRGRYNEQFF. For the CDR3, the DNA is TGTGCCAGCAGCCGGGGAAGGTACAATGAGCAGTTCTTC.

The gene calls are TRBV4-1 and TRBJ2-3; D is unresolved. The germline V gene has CDR1 MGHRA and CDR2 YSYEKL. V was clipped by 4 bases and J by 4 bases, with 9 bases between them. This CDR3 spans 13 amino acids. CDR3 DNA sequence: TGCGCCAGCAGCCTCCCTATCTCAGATACGCAGTATTTT. Amino acids: CASSLPISDTQYF.

Only a few counts were recorded for this clonotype. The chain uses TRBV4-1 and TRBJ2-1, with 8 bases fitting TRBD2. The CDR3 extends over 16 amino acids. With V trimmed by 1 base and J by 12 bases, 14 bases remained unmatched. Germline CDR1 is MGHRA and CDR2 is YSYEKL. The CDR3 DNA sequence: TGCGCCAGCAGCCAAGTCTTGGCTAGCGGGTACAGGGTGCAGTTCTTC. Residues: CASSQVLASGYRVQFF.

The chain couples TRBV9 to TRBJ2-6; no clear D gene. Germline CDR1 reads SGDLS; CDR2 reads YYNGEE. The CDR3 consists of 16 residues. Trimming removed 3 bases at V and 0 bases at J, with 10 bases between. In DNA, the CDR3 is TGTGCCAGCAGCGCACGTGTAGACTCTGGGGCCAACGTCCTGACTTTC. This gives the protein CASSARVDSGANVLTF. The whole variable domain, filled in from reference TRBV9 and TRBJ2-6, reads DSGVTQTPKHLITATGQRVTLRCSPRSGDLSVYWYQQSLDQGLQFLIQYYNGEERAKGNILERFSAQQFPDLHSELNLSSLELGDSALYFCASSARVDSGANVLTFGAGSRLTVL.

This clonotype was counted between two and nine times. J is TRBJ1-6 and V is TRBV4-3; D uncertain. The germline V gene encodes CDR1 LGHNA and CDR2 YSLEER. Between the trimmed V and J ends, which lost 1 base and 8 bases, there was a span of 6 bases. The CDR3 loop spans 13 amino acids. CDR3 residues: CASSQVVDSPLHF. In nucleotides, the CDR3 is TGCGCCAGCAGCCAAGTCGTGGATTCACCCCTCCACTTT.

This chain joins TRBV4-2 and TRBJ2-1; unclear D gene. V lost 0 bases, J lost 8 bases, and 8 bases lay in between. The length of the CDR3 is 13 residues. CDR1 is LGHNA and CDR2 is YNFKEQ in the germline V gene. The CDR3 spells CASSQDTSYEQFF. The CDR3 bases are TGTGCCAGCAGCCAAGATACAAGCTATGAGCAGTTCTTC.

The V call is TRBV29-1, the J call TRBJ2-7; D is uncertain. The CDR3 sequence is 12 residues long. V was clipped by 7 bases and J by 6 bases, with 16 bases between them. CDR1 and CDR2 from the germline V gene are SQVTM and ANQGSEA. The DNA for the CDR3 is TGCAGCGCCCGAAAGGTAGACGCCGAGCAGTACTTC. This translates into CSARKVDAEQYF.

This chain joins TRBV11-2 and TRBJ2-7; possible D gene TRBD1, 5 bases. This CDR3 has 14 residues. V shed 1 base and J shed 1 base, with 8 bases lying between them. Germline V gene data show CDR1 as SGHAT and CDR2 as FQNNGV. The CDR3 DNA reads TGTGCCAGCAGCTTAGCAGGGATTTCCTACGAGCAGTACTTC. It codes for CASSLAGISYEQYF.

The chain uses TRBV3-1 and TRBJ2-5; possible D gene TRBD1, 5 bases. TRBJ2-7 explains the end of the DNA better; the J call may be wrong. This CDR3 region has 15 residues. Germline V gene sequence: CDR1 LGHDT, CDR2 YNNKEL (reference sequence). The CDR3 loop reads CASSQGAGLICEQYF. The CDR3 DNA reads as TGTGCCAGCAGCCAAGGGGCAGGGCTGATTTGCGAGCAGTACTTC.

This clonotype turned up a few times. The rearrangement joins TRBV5-5 to TRBJ2-5, with D maybe TRBD1 (6 bases). This CDR3 has 14 amino acids. V shed 6 bases and J shed 0 bases, with 12 bases lying between them. CDR1 and CDR2 (germline): SGHKS, YYEKEE (reference sequence). The CDR3 DNA is TGTGCCAGCAACATTGGACAGCACCAAGAGACCCAGTACTTC. Translation: CASNIGQHQETQYF. The full variable domain, with the rest looked up from reference TRBV5-5 and TRBJ2-5, is DAGVTQSPTHLIKTRGQQVTLRCSPISGHKSVSWYQQVLGQGPQFIFQYYEKEERGRGNFPDRFSARQFPNYSSELNVNALLLGDSALYLCASNIGQHQETQYFGPGTRLLVL.

The chain is built from TRBV21-1 and TRBJ1-2; TRBD1, the table's D call, was not compared with the DNA. TRBV21-1 is marked as a pseudogene. CDR3 length equals 15 residues. Here the CDR3 reads CASSKEYRAEYGYTF. Here the CDR3 DNA reads TGTGCCAGCAGCAAAGAGTACAGGGCCGAGTATGGCTACACCTTC.

This clonotype was counted a single time. Written as DNA, the CDR3 is TGTGCCAGCAGTGTGCCCCGACATACGGTCTACGAGCAGTACTTC. It codes for CASSVPRHTVYEQYF. This rearrangement joins TRBV25-1 to TRBJ2-7, with D unresolved. V shed 4 bases and J shed 3 bases, with 16 bases lying between them. The length of the CDR3 is 15 residues. Germline-derived CDR1 and CDR2 are MGHDK and SYGVNS.

This sequence joins TRBV28 and TRBJ1-2; 9 positions match TRBD1. Trimming at V came to 6 bases and at J to 3 bases, leaving 14 bases not matched to a gene. In germline, CDR1 is MDHEN, CDR2 SYDVKM. CDR3 length: 17 residues. The CDR3 DNA sequence: TGTGCCAGCAGCCGGATCCCACAGGGGGCGAACGACTATGGCTACACCTTC. It translates to CASSRIPQGANDYGYTF.

This clonotype was detected a few times. For the CDR3, the DNA is TGTGCCAGCAGCGTTGGGGCCTACACAGCCAGCGGTTCACCCCTCCACTTT. Protein sequence: CASSVGAYTASGSPLHF. The chain combines TRBV9 with TRBJ1-6; weak D call: TRBD1 (5 bases). Trimming stripped 2 bases from V and 9 bases from J, with 21 bases between. Germline V gene data show CDR1 as SGDLS and CDR2 as YYNGEE. This CDR3 comprises 17 residues.

The sample holds a few counts of this clonotype. The V call is TRBV12-3 or TRBV12-4, the J call TRBJ1-2; D gene uncertain. V was clipped by 7 bases and J by 8 bases, with 17 bases between them. The CDR3 covers 13 residues. The CDR3 coding sequence is TGTGCCAGCATTGGGGAATTAGGAGGGGGCTACACCTTC. It translates to CASIGELGGGYTF.

V usage is TRBV6-2 or TRBV6-3 and J usage is TRBJ2-3; D uncertain. Germline V CDR1 and CDR2: MNHEY, SVGEGT. Trimming removed 5 bases at V and 1 base at J, with 13 bases between. The CDR3 consists of 15 residues. The CDR3 coding sequence is TGTGCCAGCAGTCGCCCCCCTCTGCGCACAGATACGCAGTATTTT. Its translation: CASSRPPLRTDTQYF.

The chain is built from TRBV6-2 or TRBV6-3 and TRBJ2-5; D uncertain. The CDR3 runs 14 residues. The V gene lost 5 bases and the J gene lost 0 bases, with 10 bases spanning the gap. Germline CDR1 and CDR2: MNHEY and SVGEGT. The CDR3 nucleotides are TGTGCCAGCAGTCTACAGACATACCAAGAGACCCAGTACTTC. It is translated as CASSLQTYQETQYF.

V gene TRBV27 combines with J gene TRBJ2-1, with TRBD2 matching 12 bases. The J call may be faulty, since TRBJ2-7 better matches the DNA end. The CDR3 runs to 16 residues. Germline CDR1 MNHEY, CDR2 SMNVEV (reference sequence). The CDR3 sequence is CASSLLTSGGAYEQYF. DNA for the CDR3: TGTGCCAGCAGTTTATTGACTAGCGGGGGAGCCTACGAGCAGTACTTC.